Below are 11 T cell receptor beta chains sequenced from a single sample in a study of blood T cell repertoires in COVID-19 (dated by TCRdb to 2020 to 2021). Library creation used the immunoSEQ multiplex PCR assay. TCRdb carries this immuneACCESS record with in-frame sequences only. Its versions omit some clonotypes, under half of them owing to an unresolved V gene in the studies checked, with the rest unexplained. Recorded for this sample are about 140,000 clones; roughly 82% of them occurred a single time. 10% to 15% of the sample goes to the ten largest clones. Source material: peripheral blood. Source of these receptors: a man older than 75 with acute or convalescent COVID-19.

This rearrangement joins TRBV19 to TRBJ1-1; D remains ambiguous. The germline CDR1 and CDR2 sequences are LNHDA and SQIVND (reference sequence). With 3 bases removed from V and 0 bases from J, the gap between germline ends came to 8 bases. The CDR3 is 14 residues long. CDR3 DNA sequence: TGTGCCAGTAGTATCGTGCAGGTGAACACTGAAGCTTTCTTT. Residues: CASSIVQVNTEAFF.

CDR3 region: CAWSPRANRVEEKLFF. The CDR3 coding sequence is TGTGCCTGGAGTCCCCGGGCTAACAGGGTGGAAGAAAAACTGTTTTTT. The chain recombines TRBV30 with TRBJ1-4; D is perhaps TRBD1 (6 bases). The CDR3 is made up of 16 amino acids. V was trimmed by 2 bases and J by 8 bases, leaving 21 bases between them. Germline CDR1 GTSNPN, CDR2 SVGIG (reference sequence).

This clone was found a few times. This sequence joins TRBV3-1 (or the pseudogene TRBV3-2) and TRBJ1-6; 7 nucleotides match TRBD1. The CDR3 contains 19 residues. V lost 4 bases and J lost 0; bases outside the gene matches: 12. The germline CDR1 and CDR2 sequences are LGHDT and YNNKEL (reference sequence). The CDR3 DNA follows: TGTGCCAGCAGCCCTACTTTTGCTACAGGGGACTCCTATAATTCACCCCTCCACTTT. Its protein is CASSPTFATGDSYNSPLHF.

The chain combines TRBV5-1 with TRBJ2-3; D not resolved. CDR3 length equals 14 residues. From germline, CDR1 is SGHRS and CDR2 YFSETQ. V shed 1 base and J shed 3 bases, with 9 bases lying between them. CDR3 nucleotides: TGCGCCAGCAGCTTGAGCGACCCAACAGATACGCAGTATTTT. Amino acid sequence: CASSLSDPTDTQYF.

This chain links TRBV11-2 with TRBJ2-3; 11 bases map to TRBD2. The CDR3 runs 16 residues. CDR1 and CDR2 (germline): SGHAT, FQNNGV. V was pared by 5 bases and J by 0 bases, with 4 bases of the junction left unmatched. This chain's CDR3 is CASSRRLAGSTDTQYF. The CDR3 DNA sequence: TGTGCCAGCAGCCGACGACTAGCGGGGAGCACAGATACGCAGTATTTT.

V is TRBV10-3 and J is TRBJ1-2; 9 positions agree with TRBD1. Germline values: CDR1 ENHRY, CDR2 SYGVKD. The CDR3 has 15 residues. V dropped 2 bases and J dropped 1; count of bases not matched to a gene: 2. CDR3 sequence reads: CAISEPDRGNYGYTF. CDR3 bases: TGTGCCATCAGTGAGCCGGACAGGGGTAACTATGGCTACACCTTC.

V is TRBV7-2 and J is TRBJ1-1, with a weak D call TRBD1 (6 bases). The CDR3 extends over 15 amino acids. Trimming took 5 bases from V and 0 from J, leaving 13 bases between them. Germline V gene lookup returns CDR1 SGHTA and CDR2 FQGNSA. CDR3 nucleotide sequence: TGTGCCAGCAGCAAACAGACAGGAATGAACACTGAAGCTTTCTTT. This translates into CASSKQTGMNTEAFF.

This clone has a single count. The V call is TRBV4-3, the J call TRBJ2-1; D is unclear. The length of the CDR3 is 15 residues. Germline V CDR1 and CDR2: LGHNA, YSLEER. The V gene lost 1 base and the J gene lost 2 bases, with 9 bases spanning the gap. The DNA for the CDR3 is TGCGCCAGCAGCCAAGGCGTACAGACCTACAATGAGCAGTTCTTC. It codes for CASSQGVQTYNEQFF.

Comment on this clone: The identical CDR3 is also encoded by other nucleotide sequences in the sample. V and J are TRBV12-3 or TRBV12-4 and TRBJ1-5, with no clear D. CDR3 length: 13 residues. Between the trimmed V and J ends, which lost 3 bases and 2 bases, there was a span of 5 bases. The CDR3 loop reads CASSFTGNQPQHF. Written as DNA, the CDR3 is TGTGCCAGCAGTTTCACTGGCAATCAGCCCCAGCATTTT.

This clone was seen more than once but under ten times. The CDR3 protein is CASSQDLGRGRAGNEQFF. The CDR3 DNA is TGCGCCAGCAGCCAAGATTTAGGGAGAGGACGGGCAGGTAATGAGCAGTTCTTC. The chain uses TRBV4-3 and TRBJ2-1, with D possibly matching TRBD2 (5 bases). In germline, CDR1 is LGHNA, CDR2 YSLEER. The CDR3 totals 18 residues. Trimming stripped 0 bases from V and 7 bases from J, with 22 bases between.

V and J are TRBV24-1 and TRBJ1-4, with D maybe TRBD1 (5 bases). Trimming took 4 bases from V and 6 from J, leaving 20 bases between them. CDR3 length equals 17 residues. Germline CDR1 KGHDR, CDR2 SFDVKD. CDR3 loop: CATSDPSGGGNYEKLFF. The CDR3, as DNA: TGTGCCACCAGTGACCCCAGCGGGGGGGGAAATTATGAAAAACTGTTTTTT.